This is a list of T cell receptor beta chains from one sample in a study of response to subunit inactivated influenza vaccine. TCRdb itself ran the RT-PCR reads through MiXCR, one entry per CDR3 protein. The profile shows 500,000 to 550,000 distinct CDR3 sequences, roughly 23% of them singletons. These data were also filed under a second study, of T cells expressing NK-cell markers.

This material consisted of CD4+ T cells sorted from PBMCs, taken 12 days after vaccination. Receptors were obtained from a man between 45 and 60 years old who received an inactivated influenza vaccine. The CDR3 runs from the conserved cysteine through the conserved F or W. A D gene is named only where the DNA matches it firmly. Size values are once, few and many counts, or a class for expanded clones, and some rows have none.

d_call	clone_size	j_call	v_call	cdr3_nt	cdr3_aa
-	-	TRBJ2-2	TRBV7-2	TGTGCCAGCAGCTTATCGACACTAGTTCCCGGGGAGCTGTTTTTT	CASSLSTLVPGELFF
-	-	TRBJ1-1	TRBV5-1	TGCGCCAGCAGCTCTCAGGGGTACACTGAAGCTTTCTTT	CASSSQGYTEAFF
-	few	TRBJ1-3	TRBV29-1	TGCAGCGGAGGACAAGGAGACACCATATATTTT	CSGGQGDTIYF
TRBD2	once	TRBJ2-1	TRBV6-2/TRBV6-3	TGTGCCAGCAGTCCCTTGAAAGCGGGAGGCCCAGGAAATGAGCAGTTCTTC	CASSPLKAGGPGNEQFF
-	once	TRBJ2-4	TRBV28	TGTGCCAGCAGTTCCGGGTATTTGGGCAAAAACATTCAGTACTTC	CASSSGYLGKNIQYF
-	-	TRBJ2-3	TRBV20-1	TGCAGTGCTAGACGCGAGGGGGTCGGGGGTACGCAGTATTTT	CSARREGVGGTQYF
-	few	TRBJ1-1	TRBV18	TGTGCCAGCTCACTTCAGGGGAGCAACACTGAAGCTTTCTTT	CASSLQGSNTEAFF
-	-	TRBJ2-3	TRBV12-3/TRBV12-4	TGTGCCAGCAGCTATGGGGGGAGTGGGGCAGATACGCAGTATTTT	CASSYGGSGADTQYF
-	-	TRBJ2-7	TRBV18	TGTGCCAGCTCACCGTACCGGACTGGACTCGGCGAGCAGTACTTC	CASSPYRTGLGEQYF
-	-	TRBJ2-1	TRBV11-2	TGTGCCAGCAGCTTAGGGAGGGCGCCCTACAATGAGCAGTTCTTC	CASSLGRAPYNEQFF
-	-	TRBJ2-5	TRBV15	TGTGCCACCAGCAGAGATAAGGCGGGGGAGACCCAGTACTTC	CATSRDKAGETQYF
-	few	TRBJ2-3	TRBV11-2	TGTGCCAGCAGCTTAGTTGGAGGTTCTAGCACAGATACGCAGTATTTT	CASSLVGGSSTDTQYF
TRBD1	-	TRBJ2-2	TRBV6-5	TGTGCCAGCAGTTACGGGACAGCGAACACCGGGGAGCTGTTTTTT	CASSYGTANTGELFF
-	-	TRBJ2-1	TRBV2	TGTGCCAGCAGTGAAAATGTCCTGCGGTTCTTC	CASSENVLRFF
TRBD1	few	TRBJ2-2	TRBV10-3	TGTGCCACCGGGACAGGAGTTACCGGGGAGCTGTTTTTT	CATGTGVTGELFF
-	-	TRBJ2-5	TRBV20-1	TGCAGTGCCCGCCCGGGACGGCGGTTACAAGAGACCCAGTACTTC	CSARPGRRLQETQYF
-	-	TRBJ2-7	TRBV7-2	TGTGCCAGCAGCTTAGTCGGTCGTAGACTGCCGGCGGAGCAGTACTTC	CASSLVGRRLPAEQYF
-	few	TRBJ2-5	TRBV12-3/TRBV12-4	TGTGCCAGCAGTTTATACCTGGGGCAGGGGTCTGAGACCCAGTACTTC	CASSLYLGQGSETQYF
TRBD1	-	TRBJ1-4	TRBV28	TGTGCCAGCAGTTCCCCCCCCGCCGGGACAGGCCTGTTTTTT	CASSSPPAGTGLFF
-	few	TRBJ1-6	TRBV9	TGTGCCAGCAGCGCAGGGAGAAAACCCCTCCACTTT	CASSAGRKPLHF
-	-	TRBJ2-3	TRBV5-1	TGCGCCAGCAGCCAGTGGGACGGCCGCACAGATACGCAGTATTTT	CASSQWDGRTDTQYF
-	-	TRBJ1-5	TRBV12-3/TRBV12-4	TGTGCCAGCAGTTTAGTTTCCTGGGGCCAGCCCCAGCATTTT	CASSLVSWGQPQHF
TRBD2	few	TRBJ2-3	TRBV28	TGTGCCAGCAGCCCTCCCAGCGGGAGGGCCAATGGCAGAGATACGCAGTATTTT	CASSPPSGRANGRDTQYF
-	few	TRBJ2-3	TRBV24-1	TGTGCCACCAGTGATTGGAAGACAGGCTTCCTCACAGATACGCAGTATTTT	CATSDWKTGFLTDTQYF
TRBD2	few	TRBJ2-7	TRBV5-5	TGTGCCAGCAGCTTGTCGCTAGCGGGAGGGAGCTCCTACGAGCAGTACTTC	CASSLSLAGGSSYEQYF
-	few	TRBJ2-1	TRBV4-3	TGCGCCAGCAGCCAAGATCACAGAAACAATGAGCAGTTCTTC	CASSQDHRNNEQFF
TRBD2	few	TRBJ2-1	TRBV2	TGTGCCAGCAGGGGGACTAGCGGGAGGGGGTCCTACAATGAGCAGTTCTTC	CASRGTSGRGSYNEQFF
-	-	TRBJ2-7	TRBV18	TGTGCCAGCTCATCGCCAATCAGGGGAGGGCCAGACGAGCAGTACTTC	CASSSPIRGGPDEQYF
-	-	TRBJ2-5	TRBV20-1	TGCAGTGCTAGTCCGGCTAGCAGTCGACAAGAGACCCAGTACTTC	CSASPASSRQETQYF
TRBD1	few	TRBJ1-4	TRBV7-2	TGTGCCAGCAGCCGACAGGGGAGGGAAAAACTGTTTTTT	CASSRQGREKLFF
TRBD2	few	TRBJ2-4	TRBV11-3	TGTGCCAGCAGCCTGACTAGCGGGAACATTCAGTACTTC	CASSLTSGNIQYF
-	few	TRBJ2-5	TRBV6-4	TGTGCCAGCAGGCGTGAACCGGGACACTCCGAACCAAAGCCTTACCAAGAGACCCAGTACTTC	CASRREPGHSEPKPYQETQYF
-	once	TRBJ2-7	TRBV2	TGTGCCAGCAGTGAAAAGATCCCGGTTCCGGGCCGGACCTACGAGCAGTACTTC	CASSEKIPVPGRTYEQYF
TRBD2	few	TRBJ2-7	TRBV7-2	TGTGCCAGCAGCCTGGGACTAGCGGTCGAGCAGTACTTC	CASSLGLAVEQYF
-	few	TRBJ1-2	TRBV11-2	TGTGCCAGCAGCTTAAAAGGGGGTGGCTACACCTTC	CASSLKGGGYTF
TRBD2	few	TRBJ2-3	TRBV7-8	TGTGCCAGCAGTCGCAGCGGGACTTACACAGATACGCAGTATTTT	CASSRSGTYTDTQYF